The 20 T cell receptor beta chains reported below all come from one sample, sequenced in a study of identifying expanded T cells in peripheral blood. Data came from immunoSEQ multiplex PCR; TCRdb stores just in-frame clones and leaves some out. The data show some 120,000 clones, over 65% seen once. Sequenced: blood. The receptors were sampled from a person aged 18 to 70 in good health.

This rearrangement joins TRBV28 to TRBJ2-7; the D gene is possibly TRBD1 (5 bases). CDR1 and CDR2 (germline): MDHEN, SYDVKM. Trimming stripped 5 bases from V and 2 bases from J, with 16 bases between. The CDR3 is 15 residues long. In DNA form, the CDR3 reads TGTGCCAGCAGTCAACCCGGGCAGGGAACCTACGAGCAGTACTTC. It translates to CASSQPGQGTYEQYF.

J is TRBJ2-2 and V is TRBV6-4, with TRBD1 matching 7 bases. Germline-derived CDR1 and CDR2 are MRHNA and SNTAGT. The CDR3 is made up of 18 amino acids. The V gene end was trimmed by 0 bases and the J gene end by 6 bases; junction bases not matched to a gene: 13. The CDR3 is CASSDSPAERRGPGELFF. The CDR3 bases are TGTGCCAGCAGTGACTCGCCGGCAGAACGAAGGGGGCCCGGGGAGCTGTTTTTT.

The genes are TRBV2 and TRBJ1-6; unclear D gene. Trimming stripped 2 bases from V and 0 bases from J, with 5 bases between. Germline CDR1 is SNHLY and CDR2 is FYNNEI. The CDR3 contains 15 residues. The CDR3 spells CASSERVSYNSPLHF. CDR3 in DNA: TGTGCCAGCAGTGAAAGGGTCTCCTATAATTCACCCCTCCACTTT.

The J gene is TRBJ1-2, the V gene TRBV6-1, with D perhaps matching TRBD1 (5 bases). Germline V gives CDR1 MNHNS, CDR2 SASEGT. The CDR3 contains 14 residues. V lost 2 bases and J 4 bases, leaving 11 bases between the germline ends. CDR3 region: CASSESLQAYGYTF. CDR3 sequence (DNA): TGTGCCAGCAGTGAATCATTACAGGCCTATGGCTACACCTTC.

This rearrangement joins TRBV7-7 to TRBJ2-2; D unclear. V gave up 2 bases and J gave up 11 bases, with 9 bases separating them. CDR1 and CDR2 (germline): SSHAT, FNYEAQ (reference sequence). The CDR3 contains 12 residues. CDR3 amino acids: CASSLPGNELFF. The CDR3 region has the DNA TGTGCCAGCAGCTTACCAGGAAACGAGCTGTTTTTT.

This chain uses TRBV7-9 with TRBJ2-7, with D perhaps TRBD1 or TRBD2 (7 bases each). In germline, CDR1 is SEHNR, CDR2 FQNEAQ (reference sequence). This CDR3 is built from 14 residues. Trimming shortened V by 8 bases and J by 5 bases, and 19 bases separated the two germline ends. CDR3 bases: TGTGCCAGCGAAACCCGGGGAGGGACAGACGAGCAGTACTTC. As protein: CASETRGGTDEQYF. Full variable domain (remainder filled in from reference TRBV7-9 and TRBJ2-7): DTGVSQNPRHKITKRGQNVTFRCDPISEHNRLYWYRQTLGQGPEFLTYFQNEAQLEKSRLLSDRFSAERPKGSFSTLEIQRTEQGDSAMYLCASETRGGTDEQYFGPGTRLTVT.

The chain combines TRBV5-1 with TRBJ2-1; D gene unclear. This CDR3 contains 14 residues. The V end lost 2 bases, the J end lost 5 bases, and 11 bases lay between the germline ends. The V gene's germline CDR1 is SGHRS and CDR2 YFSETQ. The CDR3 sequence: CASSFRLRDNEQFF. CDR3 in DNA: TGCGCCAGCAGCTTTCGGCTCCGGGACAATGAGCAGTTCTTC.

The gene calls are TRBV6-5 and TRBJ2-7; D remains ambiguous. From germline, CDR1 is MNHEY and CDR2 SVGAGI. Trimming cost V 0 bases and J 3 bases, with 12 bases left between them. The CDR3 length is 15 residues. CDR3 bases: TGTGCCAGCAGTTACTCGATGGGTGCTCACTACGAGCAGTACTTC. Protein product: CASSYSMGAHYEQYF.

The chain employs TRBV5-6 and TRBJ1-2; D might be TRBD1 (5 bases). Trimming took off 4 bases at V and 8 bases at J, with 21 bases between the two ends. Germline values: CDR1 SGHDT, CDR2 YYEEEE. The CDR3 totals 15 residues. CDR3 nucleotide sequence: TGTGCCAGCAGCCCCTGGGCCACGGGGGGATGGGGCTACACCTTC. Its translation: CASSPWATGGWGYTF.

CDR3 coding DNA: TGCAGCGTTGAAGGTGGACTTGGCGGCTACGAGCAGTACTTC. It translates to CSVEGGLGGYEQYF. The chain joins TRBV29-1 to TRBJ2-7, with D maybe TRBD2 (5 bases). CDR3 length: 14 residues. Germline V gene sequence: CDR1 SQVTM, CDR2 ANQGSEA. Trimming stripped 1 base from V and 3 bases from J, with 13 bases between.

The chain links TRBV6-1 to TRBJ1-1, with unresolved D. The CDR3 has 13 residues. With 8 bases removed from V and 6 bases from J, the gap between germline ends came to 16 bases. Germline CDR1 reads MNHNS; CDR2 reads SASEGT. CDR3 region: CASFKDQVSEAFF. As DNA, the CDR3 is TGTGCCAGCTTTAAGGACCAAGTGTCTGAAGCTTTCTTT.

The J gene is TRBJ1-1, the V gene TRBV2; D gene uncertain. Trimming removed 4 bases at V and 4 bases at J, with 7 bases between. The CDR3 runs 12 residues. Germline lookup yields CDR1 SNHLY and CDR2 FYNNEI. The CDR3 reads CASSGRGTEAFF. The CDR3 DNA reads TGTGCCAGCAGTGGACGGGGCACTGAAGCTTTCTTT. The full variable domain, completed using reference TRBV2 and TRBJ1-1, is EPEVTQTPSHQVTQMGQEVILRCVPISNHLYFYWYRQILGQKVEFLVSFYNNEISEKSEIFDDQFSVERPDGSNFTLKIRSTKLEDSAMYFCASSGRGTEAFFGQGTRLTVV.

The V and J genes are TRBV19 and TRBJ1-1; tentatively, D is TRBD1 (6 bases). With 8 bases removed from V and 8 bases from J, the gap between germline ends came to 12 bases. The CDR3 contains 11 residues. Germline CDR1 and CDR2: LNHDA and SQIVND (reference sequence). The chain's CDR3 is CASWRGTEAFF. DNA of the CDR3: TGTGCCAGTTGGAGGGGGACCGAAGCTTTCTTT.

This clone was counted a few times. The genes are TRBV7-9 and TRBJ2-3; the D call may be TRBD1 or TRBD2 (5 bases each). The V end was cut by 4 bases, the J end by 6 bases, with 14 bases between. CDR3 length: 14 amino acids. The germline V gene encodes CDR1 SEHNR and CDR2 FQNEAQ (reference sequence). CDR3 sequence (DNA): TGTGCCAGCAGCTCGGGTGGGGGTACCGATACGCAGTATTTT. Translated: CASSSGGGTDTQYF. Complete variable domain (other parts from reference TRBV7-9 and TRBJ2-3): DTGVSQNPRHKITKRGQNVTFRCDPISEHNRLYWYRQTLGQGPEFLTYFQNEAQLEKSRLLSDRFSAERPKGSFSTLEIQRTEQGDSAMYLCASSSGGGTDTQYFGPGTRLTVL.

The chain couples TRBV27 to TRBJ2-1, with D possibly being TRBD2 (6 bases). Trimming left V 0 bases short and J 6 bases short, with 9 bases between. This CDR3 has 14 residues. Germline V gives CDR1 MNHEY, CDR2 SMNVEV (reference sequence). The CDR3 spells CASSLSSGVNEQFF. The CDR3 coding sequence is TGTGCCAGCAGTTTATCTTCGGGAGTCAATGAGCAGTTCTTC.

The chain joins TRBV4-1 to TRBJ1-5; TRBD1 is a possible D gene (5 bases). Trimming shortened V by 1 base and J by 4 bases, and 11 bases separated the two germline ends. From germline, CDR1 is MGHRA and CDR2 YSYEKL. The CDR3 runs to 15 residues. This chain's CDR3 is CASSQVVRANQPQHF. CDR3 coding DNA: TGCGCCAGCAGCCAAGTGGTCAGGGCGAATCAGCCCCAGCATTTT.

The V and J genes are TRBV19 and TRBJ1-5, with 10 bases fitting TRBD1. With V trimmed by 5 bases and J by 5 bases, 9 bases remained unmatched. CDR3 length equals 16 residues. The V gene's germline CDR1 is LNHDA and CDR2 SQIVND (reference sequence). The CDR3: CASSENTGTGDQPQHF. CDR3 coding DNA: TGTGCCAGTAGTGAGAACACCGGGACAGGGGATCAGCCCCAGCATTTT.

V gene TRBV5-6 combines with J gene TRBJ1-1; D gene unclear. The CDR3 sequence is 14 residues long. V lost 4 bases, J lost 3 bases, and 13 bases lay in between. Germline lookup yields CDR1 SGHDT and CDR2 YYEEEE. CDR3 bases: TGTGCCAGCAGCCCCCCTTCCGGATACACTGAAGCTTTCTTT. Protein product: CASSPPSGYTEAFF.

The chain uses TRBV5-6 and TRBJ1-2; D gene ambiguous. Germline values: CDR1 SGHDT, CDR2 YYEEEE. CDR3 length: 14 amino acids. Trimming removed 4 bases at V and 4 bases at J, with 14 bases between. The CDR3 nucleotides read TGTGCCAGCAGCCTACAACTGAGGAGCTATGGCTACACCTTC. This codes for CASSLQLRSYGYTF.

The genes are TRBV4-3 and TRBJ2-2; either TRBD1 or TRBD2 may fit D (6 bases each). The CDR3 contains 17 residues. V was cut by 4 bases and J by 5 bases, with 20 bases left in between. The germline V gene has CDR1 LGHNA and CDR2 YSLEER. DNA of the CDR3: TGCGCCAGCAGCCCGAATCATCCGTGGGGGGCAACCGGGGAGCTGTTTTTT. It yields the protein CASSPNHPWGATGELFF.